This paragraph covers one TCR beta chain sequence. Its antigen is not identified. The naive CD8 subset, CD45RO-negative cells positively selected for CCR7, excluded terminally differentiated effector memory CD45RA+ cells. Evenly divided among several immunoSEQ plates was the genomic DNA of each subset. Assay used: immunoSEQ multiplex PCR; TCRdb lists only in-frame clones, some missing. The sample has around 2,000,000 clones, 93% seen once; the top ten hold approximately 1.7%. This sample was included in a study of shared clonotypes between healthy human individuals. Study summary: Three plates each covered CD4 naive and memory; CD8 naive two, CD8 memory one. General observations from the study: A handful of donors showed sharing of approximately 4.7% of naive CD4 clonotypes.

The V gene end was trimmed by 3 bases and the J gene end by 4 bases; junction bases not matched to a gene: 6. CDR1 and CDR2 (germline): MNHEY, SMNVEV (reference sequence). The length of the CDR3 is 15 residues. Specimen: naive CD8+ T cells from PBMCs. The sequence was collected from a man aged 18 to 29 in good health. Some clones in this sample may be carry-over from other donors' samples. V and J are TRBV27 and TRBJ2-1; TRBD2 matches 7 bases. CDR3 loop: CASSLGEGEYNEQFF. The CDR3 DNA reads TGTGCCAGCAGTTTGGGGGAGGGCGAATACAATGAGCAGTTCTTC.